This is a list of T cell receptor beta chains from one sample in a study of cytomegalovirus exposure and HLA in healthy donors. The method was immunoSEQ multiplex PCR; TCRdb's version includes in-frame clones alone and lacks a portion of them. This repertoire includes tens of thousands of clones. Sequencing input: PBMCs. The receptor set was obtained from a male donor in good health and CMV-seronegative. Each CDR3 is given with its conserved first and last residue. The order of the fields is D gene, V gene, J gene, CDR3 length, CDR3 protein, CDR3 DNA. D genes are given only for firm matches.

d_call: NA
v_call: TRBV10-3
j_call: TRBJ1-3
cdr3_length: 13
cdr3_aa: CAISGTPGNTIYF
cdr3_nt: TGTGCCATCAGTGGGACACCCGGAAACACCATATATTTT

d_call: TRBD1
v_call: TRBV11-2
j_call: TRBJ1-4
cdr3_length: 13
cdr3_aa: CASSRDREEKLFF
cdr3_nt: TGTGCCAGCAGCCGCGACAGGGAGGAAAAACTGTTTTTT

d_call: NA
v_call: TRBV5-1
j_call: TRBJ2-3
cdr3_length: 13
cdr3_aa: CASSLRRTDTQYF
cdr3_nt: TGCGCCAGCAGCTTGCGGCGGACAGATACGCAGTATTTT

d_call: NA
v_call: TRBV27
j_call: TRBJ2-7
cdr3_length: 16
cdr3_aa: CASSSARANQAYEQYF
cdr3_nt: TGTGCCAGCAGTTCAGCCAGGGCAAATCAAGCCTACGAGCAGTACTTC

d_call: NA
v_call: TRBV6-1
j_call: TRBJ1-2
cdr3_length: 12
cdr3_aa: CASSEGQYGYTF
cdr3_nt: TGTGCCAGCAGTGAAGGACAGTATGGCTACACCTTC

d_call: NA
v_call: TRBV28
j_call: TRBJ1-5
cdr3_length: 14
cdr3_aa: CASRLGLDNQPQHF
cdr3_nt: TGTGCCAGCAGGTTGGGGCTGGACAATCAGCCCCAGCATTTT

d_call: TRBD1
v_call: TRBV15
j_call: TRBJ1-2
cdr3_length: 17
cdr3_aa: CATSRGGVIGGQNGYTF
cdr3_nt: TGTGCCACCAGCCGAGGGGGGGTGATCGGGGGACAGAATGGCTACACCTTC

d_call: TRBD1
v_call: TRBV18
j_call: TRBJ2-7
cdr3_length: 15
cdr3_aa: CASSLRGGTGYEQYF
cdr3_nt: TGTGCCAGCTCACTCCGCGGAGGGACAGGGTACGAGCAGTACTTC

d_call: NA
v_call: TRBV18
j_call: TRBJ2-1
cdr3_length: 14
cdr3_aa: CASSPTLDVVEQFF
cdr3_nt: TGTGCCAGCTCACCGACACTAGACGTCGTTGAGCAGTTCTTC

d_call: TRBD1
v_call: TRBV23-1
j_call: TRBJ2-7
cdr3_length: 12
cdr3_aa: CASSQSRTGEYF
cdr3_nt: TGCGCCAGCAGTCAATCGCGAACAGGGGAGTACTTC

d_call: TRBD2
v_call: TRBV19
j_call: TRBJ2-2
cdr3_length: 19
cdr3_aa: CASSKGLAGDLANTGELFF
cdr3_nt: TGTGCCAGTAGTAAGGGACTAGCGGGAGACCTTGCGAACACCGGGGAGCTGTTTTTT

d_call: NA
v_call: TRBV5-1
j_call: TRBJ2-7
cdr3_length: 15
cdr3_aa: CASSLRSLRAYEQYF
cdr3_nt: TGCGCCAGCAGCTTGCGGAGCCTTCGTGCCTACGAGCAGTACTTC

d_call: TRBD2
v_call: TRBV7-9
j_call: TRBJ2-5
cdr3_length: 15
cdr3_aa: CASSPWTSGDKTQYF
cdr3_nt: TGTGCCAGCAGCCCTTGGACTAGCGGGGATAAGACCCAGTACTTC

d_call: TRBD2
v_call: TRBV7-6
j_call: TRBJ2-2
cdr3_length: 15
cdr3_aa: CASTSSGLAGGELFF
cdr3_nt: TGTGCCAGCACCTCCTCGGGACTAGCGGGCGGGGAGCTGTTTTTT

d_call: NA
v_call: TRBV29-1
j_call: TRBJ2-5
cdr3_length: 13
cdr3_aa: CSVSQGFQETQYF
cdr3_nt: TGCAGCGTTTCTCAGGGGTTCCAAGAGACCCAGTACTTC

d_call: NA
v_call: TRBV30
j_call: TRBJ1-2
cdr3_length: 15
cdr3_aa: CAWSLAGVSNYGYTF
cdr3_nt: TGTGCCTGGAGTCTCGCAGGGGTTTCTAACTATGGCTACACCTTC

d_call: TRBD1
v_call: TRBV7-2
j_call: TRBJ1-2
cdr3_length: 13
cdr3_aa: CASSPGTVVGYTF
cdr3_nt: TGTGCCAGCAGCCCGGGGACAGTCGTTGGCTACACCTTC